This TCR beta chain was observed in a study of T cell responses to AZD1222 COVID-19 vaccine. Some clones are missing from TCRdb's copy, which holds only in-frame ones; the method was immunoSEQ multiplex PCR. The sample has tens of thousands of clones, approximately 83% seen once. The table lists this clone with a count of one. V lost 4 bases to trimming and J lost 4 bases, with 15 bases between them. CDR3 length: 15 amino acids. Per germline, CDR1 SGHRS and CDR2 YFSETQ. Sequences were derived from peripheral blood, sampled on day 0 of AZD1222 vaccination. The rearrangement links TRBV5-1 to TRBJ1-3; D uncertain. The sequence was obtained from an adult in good health. The CDR3 spells CASSVTTRRGNTIYF. In DNA form, the CDR3 reads TGCGCCAGCAGCGTGACGACCCGACGAGGAAACACCATATATTTT.